This entry concerns a single T cell receptor (beta chain). The antigen is unknown. The assay was immunoSEQ multiplex PCR, and TCRdb's table has in-frame clones only and misses some. The sample has 52,000 or so clones, just under 85% seen once. CDR3 length: 14 residues. Trimming pared 1 base from V and 5 bases from J, leaving 10 bases between. CDR1 is SEHNR and CDR2 is FQNEAQ in the germline V gene (reference sequence). These data come from a study of radiotherapy plus CTLA-4 blockade in lung cancer. Overall study: Disease control was seen in roughly 30% of patients, objective responses in 18%.

Notes on the study in general: With interferon-beta, early dynamics of blood T cell clones were reported to best predict response. Expansion in blood of tumor-derived TCR clones was seen after radiotherapy plus ipilimumab.

The sequences come from peripheral blood, collected from a patient treated with radiotherapy plus ipilimumab. V gene TRBV7-9 combines with J gene TRBJ2-3, with D possibly TRBD1 on 7 matching bases. This TCR derives from a human donor with non-small cell lung cancer whose response to radiotherapy plus ipilimumab could not be evaluated. This CDR3 reads CASSLGQGGDTQYF. CDR3 DNA sequence: TGTGCCAGCAGCTTAGGACAGGGAGGAGATACGCAGTATTTT.